This T cell receptor (beta chain) was captured in a study of CD8+ T cells in alopecia areata. Study context: Severity among treated patients was scored by the percentage of scalp area affected.

General study findings and limits: The presence of one nonresponder keeps the tie between baseline CD8+ expansion and response uncertain. Among the top 100, expanded CD8+ clones were significantly decreased by tofacitinib, as was scalp clonality.

Following RNA extraction, reverse transcription yielded cDNA that acted as the sequencing template. Sequencing used immunoSEQ multiplex PCR; TCRdb keeps in-frame clones, though not all of them. The sample has around 120,000 clones; approximately 52% are singletons. Trimming pared 6 bases from V and 3 bases from J, leaving 18 bases between. This CDR3 contains 15 residues. In germline, CDR1 is MNHEY, CDR2 SMNVEV (reference sequence). Treatment reported: oral pan-JAK inhibitor, 5-10 mg twice daily. A note on this clone: The antigen remains undetermined.

V usage is TRBV27 and J usage is TRBJ2-7; the D is unclear. The sequences come from CD8+ T cells sorted from blood, collected at week 4, from a patient treated with tofacitinib. The clonotype comes from a human donor with alopecia areata. The CDR3 nucleotides are TGTGCCAGCAGCCAGTACGGTAGTGGTAACTACGAGCAGTACTTC. Residues: CASSQYGSGNYEQYF.